The 21 T cell receptor beta chains below were found in one sample sequenced in a study of blood T cell repertoires in COVID-19. The protocol was immunoSEQ multiplex PCR, while the TCRdb copy is restricted to in-frame clones and leaves out a portion. Here the sample spans about 150,000 clones, 80% being singletons. The sequenced material came from peripheral blood. These receptors all stem from a man in his 60s with active or convalescent COVID-19.

This clone was seen only once. CDR3 sequence: CAISEQGDIYGYTF. The CDR3 DNA follows: TGTGCCATCAGTGAGCAGGGGGACATCTATGGCTACACCTTC. The chain carries TRBV10-3 and TRBJ1-2; 7 bases align to TRBD1. V shed 2 bases and J 4 bases; nucleotides not matched to a gene: 4. This CDR3 is built from 14 residues. CDR1 is ENHRY and CDR2 is SYGVKD in the germline V gene.

The V gene is TRBV3-1 (or the pseudogene TRBV3-2), the J gene TRBJ1-1; 8 bases map to TRBD1. The V and J ends lost 4 bases and 1 base, in that order; junction bases with no gene match: 8. Germline loops: CDR1 LGHDT, CDR2 YNNKEL (reference sequence). This CDR3 is 16 amino acids long. The chain's CDR3 is CASSLRRGQGNTEAFF. The CDR3 region has the DNA TGTGCCAGCAGCCTGCGCAGGGGGCAGGGGAACACTGAAGCTTTCTTT.

The rearrangement links TRBV11-3 to TRBJ2-5; 12 bases line up with TRBD1. The CDR3 is 15 residues long. Looked up from germline, CDR1 is SGHNT and CDR2 is YENEEA. Losses at the gene ends were 5 bases for V and 5 bases for J; bases not matched to a gene: 6. CDR3 sequence: CASSRDRGRGETQYF. The CDR3 DNA reads TGTGCCAGCAGCCGGGACAGGGGGCGCGGGGAGACCCAGTACTTC.

The genes are TRBV4-1 and TRBJ2-7, with D unclear. V lost 1 base and J 2 bases, leaving 6 bases between the germline ends. The CDR3 sequence is 13 residues long. Germline V gene sequence: CDR1 MGHRA, CDR2 YSYEKL. The CDR3 DNA follows: TGCGCCAGCAGCCAAGGAAGAGCCTACGAGCAGTACTTC. Translation gives CASSQGRAYEQYF.

CDR3 DNA: TGTGCCAGCAGCCTACAGGGGGCGGCGGGCACTGAAGCTTTCTTT. The encoded protein is CASSLQGAAGTEAFF. The V gene is TRBV3-1 (or the pseudogene TRBV3-2), the J gene TRBJ1-1, with 9 nucleotides matching TRBD1. The CDR3 has 15 residues. The germline V gene encodes CDR1 LGHDT and CDR2 YNNKEL (reference sequence). The trim removed 4 bases at V and 4 bases at J, leaving 7 bases unmatched.

The gene calls are TRBV7-9 and TRBJ2-3, with D perhaps matching TRBD2 (6 bases). Trimming pared 5 bases from V and 3 bases from J, leaving 12 bases between. There are 14 residues in the CDR3. Germline V gene data show CDR1 as SEHNR and CDR2 as FQNEAQ (reference sequence). The CDR3 protein is CASSKTRSTDTQYF. In DNA form, the CDR3 reads TGTGCCAGCAGCAAGACTAGATCTACAGATACGCAGTATTTT.

The rearrangement joins TRBV3-1 (or the pseudogene TRBV3-2) to TRBJ1-2; 7 bases map to TRBD1. The V segment lost 8 bases and the J segment 0 bases; nucleotides outside the gene matches: 9. The germline gives CDR1 LGHDT, CDR2 YNNKEL (reference sequence). This CDR3 has 15 amino acids. The CDR3 spells CASYRGTETNYGYTF. The CDR3 region has the DNA TGTGCCAGCTACCGGGGGACAGAGACTAACTATGGCTACACCTTC.

V is TRBV29-1 and J is TRBJ1-2, with D possibly matching TRBD1 (6 bases). V gave up 7 bases and J gave up 8 bases, with 14 bases separating them. Germline lookup yields CDR1 SQVTM and CDR2 ANQGSEA. CDR3 size: 11 residues. The CDR3 region is CSAETGGGYTF. The CDR3 DNA reads TGCAGCGCCGAGACAGGAGGCGGCTACACCTTC.

CDR3 sequence: CASSLKAGRETQYF. CDR3 nucleotides: TGTGCCAGCAGCTTAAAAGCGGGACGCGAGACCCAGTACTTC. The genes are TRBV5-4 and TRBJ2-5, with 7 bases matching TRBD2. CDR3 length: 14 residues. Germline lookup yields CDR1 SGHNT and CDR2 YYREEE (reference sequence). Trimming took 2 bases from V and 5 from J; bases not matched to a gene: 6.

This rearrangement joins TRBV3-1 (or the pseudogene TRBV3-2) to TRBJ2-3; 11 nucleotides align to TRBD2. The CDR3 is made up of 18 amino acids. Looked up from germline, CDR1 is LGHDT and CDR2 is YNNKEL (reference sequence). V dropped 2 bases and J dropped 5; count of bases not matched to a gene: 12. The CDR3 loop is CASSQSFIAGGGKDTQYF. CDR3 nucleotide sequence: TGTGCCAGCAGCCAAAGCTTTATAGCGGGAGGGGGGAAAGATACGCAGTATTTT.

This chain links TRBV19 with TRBJ2-1; a weak D match, TRBD2 (5 bases). Germline loops: CDR1 LNHDA, CDR2 SQIVND (reference sequence). V gave up 5 bases and J gave up 0 bases, with 11 bases separating them. This CDR3 comprises 15 residues. The CDR3 protein is CASSPAEASYNEQFF. The CDR3, as DNA: TGTGCCAGTAGTCCCGCGGAGGCCTCCTACAATGAGCAGTTCTTC.

The chain has TRBV19 and TRBJ2-7; 10 positions match TRBD1. Germline lookup yields CDR1 LNHDA and CDR2 SQIVND (reference sequence). V shed 5 bases and J 6 bases; nucleotides not matched to a gene: 10. The CDR3 consists of 15 residues. This chain's CDR3 is CASSLGQGGIGEQYF. The DNA of the CDR3 is TGTGCCAGTAGTCTAGGACAGGGGGGTATCGGCGAGCAGTACTTC.

The chain has TRBV7-8 and TRBJ1-3, with TRBD1 as a possible D gene (6 bases). Germline CDR1 and CDR2: SGHVS and FQNEAQ. This CDR3 comprises 14 residues. V was shortened by 5 bases and J by 3 bases, with 11 bases between the two germline ends. CDR3 nucleotide sequence: TGTGCCAGCAGCCCAGGGGCCGGTGGAAACACCATATATTTT. It yields the protein CASSPGAGGNTIYF.

The chain is built from TRBV7-2 and TRBJ2-7, with TRBD2 as a possible D gene (6 bases). Trimming pared 0 bases from V and 6 bases from J, leaving 12 bases between. Germline CDR1 and CDR2: SGHTA and FQGNSA. This CDR3 contains 14 residues. The CDR3 DNA sequence: TGTGCCAGCAGCTTAGCGGCTCTCGGGGGCGAGCAGTACTTC. This codes for CASSLAALGGEQYF.

The rearrangement joins TRBV29-1 to TRBJ2-7; 8 nucleotides align to TRBD1. With 8 bases clipped from V and 6 bases from J, the junction kept 9 bases outside the gene matches. The CDR3 sequence is 12 residues long. Germline V lookup: CDR1 SQVTM, CDR2 ANQGSEA. The CDR3 is CSIVGQGGEQYF. The CDR3 bases are TGCAGCATTGTAGGACAGGGAGGCGAGCAGTACTTC.

This chain connects TRBV30 to TRBJ2-3, with D possibly matching TRBD2 (7 bases). The V end was cut by 1 base, the J end by 0 bases, with 11 bases between. Germline V lookup: CDR1 GTSNPN, CDR2 SVGIG (reference sequence). The CDR3 extends over 15 amino acids. CDR3 sequence: CAWSGAGASTDTQYF. The CDR3 nucleotides are TGTGCCTGGAGTGGGGCGGGGGCTAGCACAGATACGCAGTATTTT.

V gene TRBV6-5 combines with J gene TRBJ1-3; 7 bases fit TRBD1. Per germline, CDR1 MNHEY and CDR2 SVGAGI. V lost 7 bases, J lost 2 bases, and 5 bases stayed unmatched. The CDR3 extends over 14 amino acids. The CDR3 bases are TGTGCCAGCACCAGGGGGGTGCCTGGAAACACCATATATTTT. Protein: CASTRGVPGNTIYF.

The rearrangement joins TRBV7-2 to TRBJ1-4; TRBD1 is a possible D gene (6 bases). V was pared by 5 bases and J by 8 bases, with 21 bases between. CDR1 is SGHTA, CDR2 FQGNSA, per germline. The CDR3 covers 16 residues. For the CDR3, the DNA is TGTGCCAGCAGCGGGAGCGGGGGTGGGGGCAACGAAAAACTGTTTTTT. The encoded protein is CASSGSGGGGNEKLFF.

The rearrangement uses TRBV28 and TRBJ2-5; 8 nucleotides match TRBD2. V dropped 6 bases and J dropped 4; count of bases not matched to a gene: 7. CDR1 and CDR2 (germline): MDHEN, SYDVKM. This CDR3 contains 14 residues. CDR3 sequence: CASSPAGVIETQYF. The CDR3, as DNA: TGTGCCAGCAGCCCAGCGGGAGTGATAGAGACCCAGTACTTC.

The rearrangement joins TRBV23-1 to TRBJ1-2; D may be TRBD1 (5 bases). TRBV23-1 falls under the ORF class, with uncertain function. With 0 bases removed from V and 6 bases from J, the gap between germline ends came to 8 bases. This CDR3 has 13 amino acids. CDR3 region: CASSQSSRDGYTF. The CDR3 DNA is TGCGCCAGCAGTCAATCGTCCAGGGATGGCTACACCTTC.

The table lists this clone with a count of one. V is TRBV4-2 and J is TRBJ2-7; 8 bases are shared with TRBD2. The CDR3 is made up of 17 amino acids. CDR1 LGHNA and CDR2 YNFKEQ come from the germline V gene. V shed 1 base, J shed 0 bases, and the junction held 8 bases outside the gene matches. The CDR3 spells CASSQGVTSASSYEQYF. The CDR3 coding sequence is TGTGCCAGCAGCCAAGGCGTGACTAGCGCGAGCTCCTACGAGCAGTACTTC.